This paragraph covers one T cell receptor beta chain sequence. Its antigen remains unknown. Germline lookup yields CDR1 SEHNR and CDR2 FQNEAQ (reference sequence). The CDR3 runs 19 residues. V trimming: 5 bases; J trimming: 0 bases; junction bases outside the gene matches: 16. The data were taken from a study of T cell repertoires in cytomegalovirus infection. Each CDR3 protein is one row after TCRdb ran MiXCR on the reads. The sample lists fewer than 1,000,000 distinct CDR3 sequences, around 29% occurring once. Sequences were derived from cultured CD8+ T cells from PBMCs, sampled from culture after CMV antigen stimulation. V and J are TRBV7-9 and TRBJ2-3, with 8 nucleotides matching TRBD2. This sequence was found in a human donor in good health (CMV status not recorded). Some clones in this sample may be carry-over from other donors' samples. CDR3 nucleotides: TGTGCCAGCAGCCTTGCAGATCGACTAGCGTGGGTTAGCACAGATACGCAGTATTTT. This translates into CASSLADRLAWVSTDTQYF.